This T cell receptor beta chain was sequenced during a study of PD-1 blockade in classical Hodgkin lymphoma. V gave up 4 bases and J gave up 3 bases, with 4 bases separating them. Germline assignment: CDR1 SGHDN and CDR2 FVKESK. This CDR3 region has 11 residues. Study findings and constraints: Underlying causes for the observed repertoire differences were not defined, possibly disease activity or prior therapy. Significantly greater TCR diversity emerged by C4D1 in CD4+ cells but not CD8+ cells. Relative to healthy donors, newly diagnosed patients reportedly had lower baseline TCR diversity, which was reported as lower still in relapsed/refractory patients.

TCRdb's table, derived via immunoSEQ multiplex PCR, lists solely in-frame clones and lacks some. In the table there are 31,000 or so clones, under 75% of which are singletons. Notes on this clone: Its antigen remains unidentified.

This sample's time point: cycle 4 day 1 (C4D1), after five to seven weeks of nivolumab. In every patient, relapse followed autologous stem cell transplantation, while exposure to brentuximab vedotin differed. This receptor was taken from a human donor with classical Hodgkin lymphoma. The starting material was peripheral blood mononuclear cells (PBMCs), obtained before the fourth cycle of nivolumab. The chain is built from TRBV14 and TRBJ2-7; no reliable D call. This CDR3 is CASSRHYEQYF. The CDR3 nucleotides are TGTGCCAGCAGCCGACACTACGAGCAGTACTTC.